Sequencing of this TCR beta chain was carried out in a study of shared clonotypes between healthy human individuals. Points from the study as a whole: The represented genetic and exposure-history diversity was limited by the small number of donors. Estimated clonotype richness was generally higher in naive than memory subsets. Only blood was sampled, and tissue TCR repertoires likely differ from blood ones. Clonotypes shared by all four sorted-subset donors had higher generation probabilities than non-shared clonotypes.

Assay: immunoSEQ multiplex PCR; the TCRdb copy retains only in-frame clones and omits some. The repertoire holds around 1.5 million clones, with about 98% as singletons. Germline loops: CDR1 ENHRY, CDR2 SYGVKD. The CDR3 consists of 16 residues. On this clone itself: Its matching antigen is unknown. One junction end disagrees with the germline gene, perhaps due to a read error.

The sequence derives from a man aged 25 to 40 in good health. The chain links TRBV10-3 to TRBJ1-2, with TRBD1 as a possible D gene (6 bases). Material: naive CD4+ T cells sorted from blood. The subset: CD45RA+ positively selected. The CDR3 here is CAVRKGGTTSPYGYTF. CDR3 bases: TGTGCCGTCAGAAAGGGCGGGACAACTTCTCCCTATGGCTACACCTTC.